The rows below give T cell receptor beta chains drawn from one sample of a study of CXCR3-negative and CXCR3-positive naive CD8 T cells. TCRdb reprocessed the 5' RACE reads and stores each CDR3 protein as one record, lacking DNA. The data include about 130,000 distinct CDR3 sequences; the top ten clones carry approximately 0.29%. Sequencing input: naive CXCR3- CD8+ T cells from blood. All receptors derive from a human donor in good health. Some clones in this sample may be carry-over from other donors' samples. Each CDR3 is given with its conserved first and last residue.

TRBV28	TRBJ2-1	CASSLLPEGASSYNEQFF
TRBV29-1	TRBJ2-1	CSCLAGENNEQFF
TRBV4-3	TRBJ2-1	CASSQDYRPDEQFF
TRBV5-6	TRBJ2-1	CASSPGQDYNEQFF
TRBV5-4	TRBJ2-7	CASTINRDPTYEQYF
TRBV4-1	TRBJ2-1	CASSPLAGGIYNEQFF
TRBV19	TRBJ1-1	CASIASGTGGPNTEAFF
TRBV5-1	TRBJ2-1	CASSPTTSGYEQFF
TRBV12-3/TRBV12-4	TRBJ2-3	CASSFWGFTDTQYF
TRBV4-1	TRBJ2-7	CASSQDARRQYF
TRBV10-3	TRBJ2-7	CAISEGMSYEQYF
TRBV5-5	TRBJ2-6	CASSPFQGIGGANVLTF
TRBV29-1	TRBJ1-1	CSVDPAKTEAFF
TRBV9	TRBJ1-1	CASSVGKGTEAFF
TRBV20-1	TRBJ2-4	CSARDLGYGYIQYF
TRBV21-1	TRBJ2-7	CASSKIRVVRGIPSYEQYF
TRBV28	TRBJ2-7	CASSLGQTTTYEQYF